These 31 T cell receptor beta chains originate from one sample sequenced in a study of CXCR3-negative and CXCR3-positive naive CD8 T cells. No antigens are known for them. Study-wide results and caveats: TRB CDR3s were more hydrophobic in CXCR3-positive than in CXCR3-negative naive cells.

Via 5' RACE with UMI labels, TRB cDNA libraries were prepared. For each CDR3 protein, TCRdb gives one entry from its re-call of the 5' RACE reads, without DNA. Its listing shows about 56,000 distinct CDR3 sequences. The sequenced material came from naive CXCR3+ CD8+ T cells from blood. Noted subset: CD45RO-CCR7+CD27+CD95- naive CD8+ T cells expressing CXCR3 (TNR3+). The receptors come from a human donor in good health. Some clones in this sample may be carry-over from other donors' samples.

The chain recombines TRBV29-1 with TRBJ2-5; as DNA is missing, the TRBD1 call by TCRdb cannot be tested. CDR1 is SQVTM, CDR2 ANQGSEA, per germline. CDR3 length: 15 residues. The chain's CDR3 is CSVNGQGASWETQYF.

The rearrangement links TRBV9 to TRBJ2-2; with no DNA, the TCRdb D assignment of TRBD1 cannot be verified. The CDR3 has 15 amino acids. The germline V gene has CDR1 SGDLS and CDR2 YYNGEE. The chain's CDR3 is CASSVGTGPTGELFF.

The genes are TRBV14 and TRBJ1-5. Germline CDR1 reads SGHDN; CDR2 reads FVKESK. The CDR3 runs to 12 residues. CDR3 in amino acids: CASSQEGQPQHF.

The chain combines TRBV7-2 with TRBJ1-2; TCRdb lists TRBD1, though no DNA is available to test this call. Germline V lookup: CDR1 SGHTA, CDR2 FQGNSA. This CDR3 comprises 15 residues. This CDR3 is CASSSWTGIAYGYTF.

The chain has TRBV28 and TRBJ1-1; TCRdb proposes TRBD1, but this gene call is untestable without DNA. The CDR3 extends over 14 amino acids. Germline V gene data show CDR1 as MDHEN and CDR2 as SYDVKM. CDR3: CASRPGVGNTEAFF.

The chain links TRBV7-9 to TRBJ1-2. This CDR3 region has 15 residues. Germline CDR1 and CDR2: SEHNR and FQNEAQ (reference sequence). The CDR3 is CASSFQDWAGYGYTF.

The rearrangement uses TRBV29-1 and TRBJ1-1. The CDR3 runs 13 residues. Germline-derived CDR1 and CDR2 are SQVTM and ANQGSEA. This chain's CDR3 is CSVATDLNTEAFF.

The rearrangement links TRBV27 to TRBJ1-1. CDR3 length: 13 amino acids. Germline V CDR1 and CDR2: MNHEY, SMNVEV (reference sequence). This chain's CDR3 is CASIGFTNTEAFF.

V and J are TRBV6-2 or TRBV6-3 and TRBJ2-7; the D gene TCRdb calls, TRBD1, cannot be checked with no DNA. Germline CDR1 reads MNHEY; CDR2 reads SVGEGT. This CDR3 comprises 13 residues. The CDR3 here is CASRDRAGYEQYF.

The V call is TRBV4-3, the J call TRBJ1-2. The CDR3 contains 15 residues. Germline V CDR1 and CDR2: LGHNA, YSLEER. CDR3 in amino acids: CASSQQLPPNYGYTF.

The chain carries TRBV29-1 and TRBJ2-2; TCRdb selects TRBD1, and the lack of DNA leaves this call unchecked. Per the germline V gene, CDR1 is SQVTM and CDR2 is ANQGSEA. The CDR3 spans 15 residues. CDR3 amino acids: CSVEPGQGVTGELFF.

The rearrangement uses TRBV25-1 and TRBJ1-5; TCRdb lists TRBD1, though no DNA is available to test this call. Germline values: CDR1 MGHDK, CDR2 SYGVNS. The CDR3 covers 18 residues. CDR3 in amino acids: CASSERQGDGMGNQPQHF.

Frequency places this clonotype as medium-sized. The V call is TRBV11-2, the J call TRBJ2-7. Per the germline V gene, CDR1 is SGHAT and CDR2 is FQNNGV. CDR3 length equals 12 residues. CDR3: CASSLGAYEQYF.

The V and J genes are TRBV27 and TRBJ1-6; the TCRdb call, TRBD1, lacks DNA for checking. Germline V gives CDR1 MNHEY, CDR2 SMNVEV (reference sequence). CDR3 length equals 15 residues. CDR3 region: CASRPYGTENSPLHF.

V and J are TRBV21-1 and TRBJ2-1. TRBV21-1 is classified as a pseudogene. The CDR3 covers 13 residues. The CDR3 here is CASPKQAYNEQFF.

The chain couples TRBV27 to TRBJ1-1. The CDR3 loop spans 13 amino acids. The germline V gene has CDR1 MNHEY and CDR2 SMNVEV (reference sequence). The CDR3 sequence is CASSLSGAPEALF.

This sequence joins TRBV6-5 and TRBJ2-4; with no DNA, the TCRdb D assignment of TRBD2 cannot be verified. CDR1 and CDR2 (germline): MNHEY, SVGAGI. The CDR3 is 14 amino acids. CDR3: CASSYGGGGSIQYF.

The chain couples TRBV28 to TRBJ2-1. The CDR3 has 13 residues. Germline V gives CDR1 MDHEN, CDR2 SYDVKM. CDR3 sequence: CASSLSSYNEQFF.

The chain has TRBV7-9 and TRBJ2-1; the D call from TCRdb, TRBD2, cannot be confirmed without DNA. Germline CDR1 is SEHNR and CDR2 is FQNEAQ (reference sequence). This CDR3 contains 13 residues. CDR3 region: CASSRGGEFEQFF.

V and J are TRBV7-8 and TRBJ2-4; TCRdb's D call of TRBD1 is untestable without DNA. Germline lookup yields CDR1 SGHVS and CDR2 FQNEAQ. This CDR3 has 19 amino acids. The CDR3: CASSSARTGDTLAKNIQYF.

The rearrangement links TRBV9 to TRBJ2-1; TCRdb returns TRBD1, unconfirmable since there is no DNA. This CDR3 is 14 amino acids long. CDR1 is SGDLS and CDR2 is YYNGEE in the germline V gene. This CDR3 is CASSGPPGYNEQFF. The variable domain in full, completed from reference TRBV9 and TRBJ2-1, reads DSGVTQTPKHLITATGQRVTLRCSPRSGDLSVYWYQQSLDQGLQFLIQYYNGEERAKGNILERFSAQQFPDLHSELNLSSLELGDSALYFCASSGPPGYNEQFFGPGTRLTVL.

V gene TRBV7-7 combines with J gene TRBJ2-5; TCRdb's assignment of TRBD2 cannot be checked, as there is no DNA. CDR3 length equals 18 residues. From germline, CDR1 is SSHAT and CDR2 FNYEAQ (reference sequence). The CDR3 loop reads CASSTSPMLAGGAETQYF.

The chain employs TRBV3-1 and TRBJ2-7; with no DNA, the TCRdb D assignment of TRBD1 cannot be verified. The length of the CDR3 is 15 residues. Germline V lookup: CDR1 LGHDT, CDR2 YNNKEL (reference sequence). The CDR3 protein is CASSQDRRTSNEQYF.

The genes are TRBV27 and TRBJ2-7; TCRdb calls TRBD1, which cannot be checked without DNA. CDR1 and CDR2 from the germline V gene are MNHEY and SMNVEV (reference sequence). The CDR3 runs to 14 residues. CDR3 sequence: CASSFGTASYEQYF.

V and J are TRBV28 and TRBJ1-6; TCRdb selects TRBD1, and the lack of DNA leaves this call unchecked. CDR1 MDHEN and CDR2 SYDVKM come from the germline V gene. The CDR3 runs 13 residues. The CDR3 region is CASTIRGPSPLHF. Full variable domain (rest looked up from reference TRBV28 and TRBJ1-6): DVKVTQSSRYLVKRTGEKVFLECVQDMDHENMFWYRQDPGLGLRLIYFSYDVKMKEKGDIPEGYSVSREKKERFSLILESASTNQTSMYLCASTIRGPSPLHFGNGTRLTVT.

The chain links TRBV29-1 to TRBJ2-1; without DNA, the TCRdb call of TRBD1 cannot be checked. Germline CDR1 reads SQVTM; CDR2 reads ANQGSEA. The CDR3 consists of 15 residues. CDR3 protein: CSVELRDRRNNEQFF.

The genes are TRBV7-9 and TRBJ1-2; TCRdb returns TRBD1, unconfirmable since there is no DNA. The germline V gene encodes CDR1 SEHNR and CDR2 FQNEAQ (reference sequence). The CDR3 is 16 amino acids. The CDR3 loop reads CASSPPRQGKNYGYTF. Variable domain in full (rest from reference TRBV7-9 and TRBJ1-2): DTGVSQNPRHKITKRGQNVTFRCDPISEHNRLYWYRQTLGQGPEFLTYFQNEAQLEKSRLLSDRFSAERPKGSFSTLEIQRTEQGDSAMYLCASSPPRQGKNYGYTFGSGTRLTVV.

This chain links TRBV21-1 with TRBJ1-6; TCRdb outputs TRBD1, but without DNA this stays unchecked. TRBV21-1 is labeled a pseudogene. The CDR3 spans 19 residues. The CDR3: CASSKAGQLTSSYNSPLHF.

J is TRBJ2-2 and V is TRBV11-2; there is no DNA to check the TCRdb D call of TRBD1. Germline V lookup: CDR1 SGHAT, CDR2 FQNNGV. The CDR3 length is 12 residues. The CDR3: CASRGAIGELFF.

The rearrangement uses TRBV27 and TRBJ1-2; checking the TCRdb D call of TRBD1 is not possible without DNA. CDR1 and CDR2 from the germline V gene are MNHEY and SMNVEV (reference sequence). CDR3 length: 15 amino acids. CDR3 residues: CASSYRRGPNYGYTF.

This sequence joins TRBV6-2 or TRBV6-3 and TRBJ2-1. CDR1 and CDR2 (germline): MNHEY, SVGEGT. The CDR3 spans 12 residues. CDR3 region: CASSYQYNEQFF.